A selection of T cell receptor beta chains follows, all from one sample in a study of blood T cell repertoires in COVID-19. Clones were read by immunoSEQ multiplex PCR, and TCRdb kept only the in-frame ones, dropping some. The table records more than 250,000 clones, 75% to 90% of them present only once. Sequenced material: peripheral blood. These receptors were taken from a human donor in a cohort sampled during active COVID-19. Both conserved end residues are part of each CDR3. Each record gives: V gene, clone size, J gene, D gene, CDR3 protein, CDR3 DNA. D genes are given only for firm matches. A row's size may be missing; if present it is once, few, many or a size class.

v_gene: TRBV7-6; abundance: NA; j_gene: TRBJ1-4; d_gene: NA; CDR3aa: CASSLGQGLIEKLFF; CDR3nt: TGTGCCAGCAGCTTAGGGCAGGGACTAATCGAAAAACTGTTTTTT
v_gene: TRBV11-2; abundance: few; j_gene: TRBJ1-1; d_gene: TRBD1; CDR3aa: CASSTWTGTVNTEAFF; CDR3nt: TGTGCCAGCAGTACCTGGACAGGGACGGTGAACACTGAAGCTTTCTTT
v_gene: TRBV27; abundance: once; j_gene: TRBJ2-7; d_gene: NA; CDR3aa: CASSFRGGEQYF; CDR3nt: TGTGCCAGCAGTTTTAGGGGCGGCGAGCAGTACTTC
v_gene: TRBV5-1; abundance: NA; j_gene: TRBJ2-7; d_gene: NA; CDR3aa: CASRTTSSSYEQYF; CDR3nt: TGCGCCAGCCGCACCACTAGCTCCTCCTACGAGCAGTACTTC
v_gene: TRBV24-1; abundance: NA; j_gene: TRBJ2-1; d_gene: TRBD2; CDR3aa: CATSDSGLAGGRSYNEQFF; CDR3nt: TGTGCCACCAGTGATTCTGGACTAGCGGGGGGTCGCTCCTACAATGAGCAGTTCTTC
v_gene: TRBV19; abundance: NA; j_gene: TRBJ1-6; d_gene: NA; CDR3aa: CASSDTEGAYNSPLHF; CDR3nt: TGTGCCAGTAGTGACACAGAAGGCGCCTATAATTCACCCCTCCACTTT
v_gene: TRBV12-5; abundance: NA; j_gene: TRBJ2-3; d_gene: TRBD2; CDR3aa: CASGPSSGFTDTQYF; CDR3nt: TGTGCTAGTGGCCCCTCTAGCGGCTTCACAGATACGCAGTATTTT
v_gene: TRBV6-2/TRBV6-3; abundance: NA; j_gene: TRBJ2-1; d_gene: TRBD2; CDR3aa: CASSGGLAGVRSSYNEQFF; CDR3nt: TGTGCCAGCAGTGGGGGACTAGCGGGAGTTAGGAGCTCCTACAATGAGCAGTTCTTC
v_gene: TRBV19; abundance: NA; j_gene: TRBJ2-7; d_gene: TRBD2; CDR3aa: CASSIGASGGPYEQYF; CDR3nt: TGTGCCAGTAGTATTGGGGCTAGCGGGGGACCCTACGAGCAGTACTTC
v_gene: TRBV9; abundance: NA; j_gene: TRBJ2-7; d_gene: TRBD2; CDR3aa: CASSVGASGAYEQYF; CDR3nt: TGTGCCAGCAGCGTAGGGGCTAGCGGGGCCTACGAGCAGTACTTC
v_gene: TRBV11-2; abundance: NA; j_gene: TRBJ1-1; d_gene: NA; CDR3aa: CASTVGGLNTEAFF; CDR3nt: TGTGCCAGCACCGTGGGGGGGTTGAACACTGAAGCTTTCTTT
v_gene: TRBV5-1; abundance: NA; j_gene: TRBJ2-1; d_gene: TRBD2; CDR3aa: CASKPWTSGGNNEQFF; CDR3nt: TGCGCCAGCAAGCCGTGGACTAGCGGGGGGAACAATGAGCAGTTCTTC
v_gene: TRBV28; abundance: NA; j_gene: TRBJ2-5; d_gene: NA; CDR3aa: CASSHSGQQETQYF; CDR3nt: TGTGCCAGCAGCCATAGTGGACAGCAAGAGACCCAGTACTTC
v_gene: TRBV7-9; abundance: NA; j_gene: TRBJ1-1; d_gene: TRBD1; CDR3aa: CASSSITGTGGLGTEAFF; CDR3nt: TGTGCCAGCAGCTCGATTACCGGGACAGGGGGACTAGGGACTGAAGCTTTCTTT
v_gene: TRBV28; abundance: once; j_gene: TRBJ1-2; d_gene: TRBD1; CDR3aa: CASRPTGLIYGYTF; CDR3nt: TGTGCCAGCAGGCCGACAGGGCTTATCTATGGCTACACCTTC
v_gene: TRBV4-1; abundance: NA; j_gene: TRBJ1-1; d_gene: TRBD1; CDR3aa: CASSRRQGAETEAFF; CDR3nt: TGCGCCAGCAGCCGCCGACAGGGGGCTGAAACTGAAGCTTTCTTT
v_gene: TRBV7-9; abundance: NA; j_gene: TRBJ1-1; d_gene: TRBD1; CDR3aa: CASRLQGGNTEAFF; CDR3nt: TGTGCCAGCAGGCTACAGGGGGGGAACACTGAAGCTTTCTTT
v_gene: TRBV6-5; abundance: NA; j_gene: TRBJ2-1; d_gene: NA; CDR3aa: CASLLTRIDNEQFF; CDR3nt: TGTGCCAGCCTTTTGACCAGGATCGACAATGAGCAGTTCTTC
v_gene: TRBV5-6; abundance: NA; j_gene: TRBJ1-3; d_gene: NA; CDR3aa: CASSKRQSGSGNTIYF; CDR3nt: TGTGCCAGCAGCAAGAGACAGTCTGGCTCTGGAAACACCATATATTTT
v_gene: TRBV5-1; abundance: NA; j_gene: TRBJ2-1; d_gene: TRBD2; CDR3aa: CASSFSGRGDYEQFF; CDR3nt: TGCGCCAGCAGCTTTAGCGGGAGGGGGGACTATGAGCAGTTCTTC
v_gene: TRBV27; abundance: NA; j_gene: TRBJ1-5; d_gene: TRBD1; CDR3aa: CASSSRLDRVAIGNQPQHF; CDR3nt: TGTGCCAGCAGTTCCCGCCTCGACAGGGTAGCAATCGGGAATCAGCCCCAGCATTTT
v_gene: TRBV6-1; abundance: NA; j_gene: TRBJ2-6; d_gene: NA; CDR3aa: CASSDVGVLTF; CDR3nt: TGTGCCAGCAGTGATGTCGGCGTCCTGACTTTC
v_gene: TRBV6-5; abundance: NA; j_gene: TRBJ2-1; d_gene: NA; CDR3aa: CASSYSKPCNEQFF; CDR3nt: TGTGCCAGCAGTTACTCAAAGCCCTGCAATGAGCAGTTCTTC
v_gene: TRBV3-1/TRBV3-2; abundance: NA; j_gene: TRBJ2-5; d_gene: TRBD2; CDR3aa: CASSQTSGTTPRQETQYF; CDR3nt: TGTGCCAGCAGCCAGACTAGCGGGACCACCCCTCGCCAAGAGACCCAGTACTTC
v_gene: TRBV7-2; abundance: NA; j_gene: TRBJ2-5; d_gene: TRBD2; CDR3aa: CASSVSSGGGSGETQYF; CDR3nt: TGTGCCAGCAGCGTATCTAGCGGTGGTGGGTCGGGGGAGACCCAGTACTTC
v_gene: TRBV7-2; abundance: NA; j_gene: TRBJ1-2; d_gene: NA; CDR3aa: CASSLRGFNYGYTF; CDR3nt: TGTGCCAGCAGCTTACGAGGCTTCAACTATGGCTACACCTTC
v_gene: TRBV23-1; abundance: NA; j_gene: TRBJ1-2; d_gene: NA; CDR3aa: CASSQSVGRVNYGYTF; CDR3nt: TGCGCCAGCAGTCAATCGGTTGGCAGGGTGAACTATGGCTACACCTTC
v_gene: TRBV7-8; abundance: NA; j_gene: TRBJ2-1; d_gene: NA; CDR3aa: CASSLTRANEQFF; CDR3nt: TGTGCCAGCAGCTTGACTAGGGCCAATGAGCAGTTCTTC
v_gene: TRBV6-5; abundance: NA; j_gene: TRBJ2-3; d_gene: TRBD1; CDR3aa: CASRRTGGSTDTQYF; CDR3nt: TGTGCCAGCAGACGGACAGGGGGAAGCACAGATACGCAGTATTTT
v_gene: TRBV2; abundance: few; j_gene: TRBJ2-5; d_gene: TRBD1; CDR3aa: CASPEARGIGETQYF; CDR3nt: TGTGCCAGCCCCGAAGCCAGGGGGATAGGGGAGACCCAGTACTTC
v_gene: TRBV2; abundance: NA; j_gene: TRBJ1-2; d_gene: NA; CDR3aa: CASSMAPLRDYGYTF; CDR3nt: TGTGCCAGCAGTATGGCGCCCCTCCGGGACTATGGCTACACCTTC
v_gene: TRBV7-2; abundance: NA; j_gene: TRBJ2-1; d_gene: TRBD1; CDR3aa: CASSSDRGRNEQFF; CDR3nt: TGTGCCAGCAGCTCGGACAGGGGCCGCAATGAGCAGTTCTTC
v_gene: TRBV5-4; abundance: NA; j_gene: TRBJ2-7; d_gene: TRBD2; CDR3aa: CASSVTSGSLDEQYF; CDR3nt: TGTGCCAGCAGCGTGACTAGCGGGAGTCTCGACGAGCAGTACTTC
v_gene: TRBV10-3; abundance: NA; j_gene: TRBJ2-7; d_gene: TRBD1; CDR3aa: CAIGRPGTGILDEQYF; CDR3nt: TGTGCCATCGGGCGTCCTGGGACAGGGATCCTCGACGAGCAGTACTTC
v_gene: TRBV2; abundance: NA; j_gene: TRBJ1-5; d_gene: NA; CDR3aa: CASSDDRVRQPQHF; CDR3nt: TGTGCCAGCAGTGATGACCGGGTCCGTCAGCCCCAGCATTTT
v_gene: TRBV7-9; abundance: NA; j_gene: TRBJ2-1; d_gene: NA; CDR3aa: CASSLESRYNEQFF; CDR3nt: TGTGCCAGCAGCTTAGAGAGCCGCTACAATGAGCAGTTCTTC
v_gene: TRBV5-5; abundance: NA; j_gene: TRBJ2-7; d_gene: NA; CDR3aa: CASSPSRTIAYEQYF; CDR3nt: TGTGCCAGCAGCCCGTCCAGGACAATAGCCTACGAGCAGTACTTC
v_gene: TRBV19; abundance: NA; j_gene: TRBJ1-5; d_gene: TRBD1; CDR3aa: CASSTRDRGIQPQHF; CDR3nt: TGTGCCAGTAGTACGAGGGACAGGGGGATCCAGCCCCAGCATTTT
v_gene: TRBV9; abundance: NA; j_gene: TRBJ2-1; d_gene: TRBD2; CDR3aa: CASSVDPLAGGTEQFF; CDR3nt: TGTGCCAGCAGCGTAGACCCACTAGCGGGGGGGACTGAGCAGTTCTTC
v_gene: TRBV28; abundance: NA; j_gene: TRBJ1-5; d_gene: NA; CDR3aa: CAGTGGLNQPQHF; CDR3nt: TGTGCGGGAACCGGAGGGTTAAATCAGCCCCAGCATTTT
v_gene: TRBV5-4; abundance: NA; j_gene: TRBJ2-1; d_gene: TRBD2; CDR3aa: CASSLSGGPNNEQFF; CDR3nt: TGTGCCAGCAGCCTGAGCGGGGGGCCCAACAATGAGCAGTTCTTC
v_gene: TRBV28; abundance: NA; j_gene: TRBJ2-7; d_gene: NA; CDR3aa: CASSRRQSSYEQYF; CDR3nt: TGTGCCAGCAGCCGAAGACAAAGCTCCTACGAGCAGTACTTC
v_gene: TRBV10-3; abundance: NA; j_gene: TRBJ2-7; d_gene: TRBD1; CDR3aa: CATHPDRGYEQYF; CDR3nt: TGTGCCACCCACCCGGACAGGGGCTACGAGCAGTACTTC
v_gene: TRBV28; abundance: NA; j_gene: TRBJ2-7; d_gene: TRBD1; CDR3aa: CASTPGQGLYEQYF; CDR3nt: TGTGCCAGCACCCCGGGACAGGGGTTGTACGAGCAGTACTTC
v_gene: TRBV28; abundance: NA; j_gene: TRBJ2-3; d_gene: NA; CDR3aa: CASSSPVLTQYF; CDR3nt: TGTGCCAGCAGTTCTCCCGTCCTGACGCAGTATTTT
v_gene: TRBV6-5; abundance: NA; j_gene: TRBJ1-4; d_gene: NA; CDR3aa: CASTGTREKLFF; CDR3nt: TGTGCCAGCACCGGAACCAGGGAAAAACTGTTTTTT
v_gene: TRBV18; abundance: once; j_gene: TRBJ2-7; d_gene: TRBD1; CDR3aa: CASSGVTGGFYEQYF; CDR3nt: TGTGCCAGCTCAGGTGTCACAGGGGGTTTTTACGAGCAGTACTTC
v_gene: TRBV7-2; abundance: NA; j_gene: TRBJ2-3; d_gene: TRBD2; CDR3aa: CASSTGLAGGPQDTQYF; CDR3nt: TGTGCCAGCAGCACCGGACTAGCGGGGGGGCCTCAAGATACGCAGTATTTT
v_gene: TRBV6-4; abundance: NA; j_gene: TRBJ2-2; d_gene: TRBD1; CDR3aa: CASSAAGGMSGELFF; CDR3nt: TGTGCCAGCAGTGCGGCAGGGGGTATGTCCGGGGAGCTGTTTTTT
v_gene: TRBV5-1; abundance: NA; j_gene: TRBJ2-3; d_gene: TRBD2; CDR3aa: CASSQRREGLDTQYF; CDR3nt: TGCGCCAGCAGCCAGCGCCGGGAGGGCCTAGATACGCAGTATTTT
v_gene: TRBV4-2; abundance: once; j_gene: TRBJ2-1; d_gene: TRBD2; CDR3aa: CASSQTPGTGRGFHHAYNEQFF; CDR3nt: TGTGCCAGCAGCCAAACCCCCGGCACTGGGCGGGGGTTCCACCACGCATACAATGAGCAGTTCTTC
v_gene: TRBV16; abundance: NA; j_gene: TRBJ1-3; d_gene: NA; CDR3aa: CASSPRSSGNTIYF; CDR3nt: TGTGCCAGCAGCCCAAGGAGCTCTGGAAACACCATATATTTT